Listed here are 25 T cell receptor beta chains from one sample, sequenced in a study of blood T cell repertoires in COVID-19. The protocol was immunoSEQ multiplex PCR, while the TCRdb copy is restricted to in-frame clones and leaves out a portion. The sample lists hundreds of thousands of clones; roughly 88% were seen once. The sample was peripheral blood. The receptors stem from a woman aged 30 to 39 with active or convalescent COVID-19.

The chain joins TRBV9 to TRBJ1-1; a possible D gene is TRBD1 (5 bases). The germline V gene encodes CDR1 SGDLS and CDR2 YYNGEE. The CDR3 contains 15 residues. Trimming pared 0 bases from V and 7 bases from J, leaving 16 bases between. The CDR3 loop is CASSVDYRKNGEAFF. CDR3 DNA: TGTGCCAGCAGCGTAGATTACAGGAAGAATGGTGAAGCTTTCTTT.

DNA of the CDR3: TGTGCCAGTACCCAGGGGGCAGCGAACACTGAAGCTTTCTTT. The encoded protein is CASTQGAANTEAFF. The chain links TRBV19 to TRBJ1-1; the match to TRBD1 covers 8 bases. Per the germline V gene, CDR1 is LNHDA and CDR2 is SQIVND (reference sequence). The CDR3 is 14 amino acids. Trimming removed 7 bases from V and 1 base from J; junction bases left unmatched: 5.

The chain links TRBV7-2 to TRBJ1-5; D might be TRBD1 (6 bases). V lost 2 bases and J 1 base, leaving 15 bases between the germline ends. CDR3 length: 17 residues. Germline loops: CDR1 SGHTA, CDR2 FQGNSA. The CDR3 region has the DNA TGTGCCAGCAGCTTATCGGGGTTTCAGGGGAGCAATCAGCCCCAGCATTTT. Protein product: CASSLSGFQGSNQPQHF.

The chain couples TRBV4-1 to TRBJ2-1; TRBD2 matches 7 bases. The ends lost 0 bases at V and 5 bases at J; junction bases unmatched: 16. The CDR3 has 19 residues. Germline V lookup: CDR1 MGHRA, CDR2 YSYEKL. The CDR3 here is CASSQDLASGRIKNNEQFF. For the CDR3, the DNA is TGCGCCAGCAGCCAAGATTTGGCTAGCGGTCGGATAAAGAACAATGAGCAGTTCTTC.

The chain has TRBV6-5 and TRBJ1-1, with no clear D. V was shortened by 7 bases and J by 1 base, with 16 bases between the two germline ends. The CDR3 length is 15 residues. Germline V lookup: CDR1 MNHEY, CDR2 SVGAGI. The CDR3 is CASTFSAVRNTEAFF. The CDR3 DNA is TGTGCCAGCACATTCTCGGCGGTTAGGAACACTGAAGCTTTCTTT.

This chain uses TRBV10-3 with TRBJ1-2; 8 bases align to TRBD1. Germline V lookup: CDR1 ENHRY, CDR2 SYGVKD. J was trimmed by 8 bases and V by 7 bases; bases with no gene match: 9. CDR3 length: 13 amino acids. The chain's CDR3 is CAITPNDRGGYTF. DNA for the CDR3: TGTGCCATCACCCCAAACGACAGGGGCGGCTACACCTTC.

This clone was counted once. The DNA of the CDR3 is TGTGCCAGCAGCTTCCTGGGACAGGCACTCTCCTCTGGAAACACCATATATTTT. Its translation: CASSFLGQALSSGNTIYF. The chain uses TRBV7-9 and TRBJ1-3; 8 nucleotides align to TRBD1. V was pared by 3 bases and J by 0 bases, with 10 bases of the junction left unmatched. The CDR3 extends over 18 amino acids. Germline CDR1 and CDR2: SEHNR and FQNEAQ (reference sequence). Complete variable domain (other parts from reference TRBV7-9 and TRBJ1-3): DTGVSQNPRHKITKRGQNVTFRCDPISEHNRLYWYRQTLGQGPEFLTYFQNEAQLEKSRLLSDRFSAERPKGSFSTLEIQRTEQGDSAMYLCASSFLGQALSSGNTIYFGEGSWLTVV.

The genes are TRBV19 and TRBJ2-5; D may be TRBD2 (6 bases). The V end was cut by 3 bases, the J end by 0 bases, with 11 bases between. CDR1 LNHDA and CDR2 SQIVND come from the germline V gene (reference sequence). The CDR3 sequence is 15 residues long. CDR3 coding DNA: TGTGCCAGTAGTATGGGGGGTGGGTACCAAGAGACCCAGTACTTC. This gives the protein CASSMGGGYQETQYF.

The table lists this clone with a count of one. The V call is TRBV7-8, the J call TRBJ1-1, with TRBD1 as a possible D gene (6 bases). The CDR3 consists of 15 residues. Germline V gives CDR1 SGHVS, CDR2 FQNEAQ. Between the trimmed V and J ends, which lost 5 bases and 0 bases, there was a span of 13 bases. CDR3: CASSMRQELNTEAFF. CDR3 coding DNA: TGTGCCAGCAGCATGAGACAGGAGCTGAACACTGAAGCTTTCTTT.

This chain joins TRBV6-5 and TRBJ1-1; the D is unclear. The V gene lost 2 bases and the J gene lost 0 bases, with 4 bases spanning the gap. The CDR3 contains 13 residues. Germline V CDR1 and CDR2: MNHEY, SVGAGI. The CDR3 region is CASSYEVNTEAFF. CDR3 DNA: TGTGCCAGCAGTTACGAGGTGAACACTGAAGCTTTCTTT.

The chain employs TRBV7-2 and TRBJ2-3, with TRBD2 matching over 12 bases. The CDR3 totals 16 residues. CDR1 and CDR2 (germline): SGHTA, FQGNSA. V trimming: 5 bases; J trimming: 5 bases; junction bases outside the gene matches: 8. CDR3 region: CASSPYLAGGRDTQYF. In nucleotides, the CDR3 is TGTGCCAGCAGCCCCTATCTAGCGGGAGGGCGAGATACGCAGTATTTT. Full variable domain (rest looked up from reference TRBV7-2 and TRBJ2-3): GAGVSQSPSNKVTEKGKDVELRCDPISGHTALYWYRQSLGQGLEFLIYFQGNSAPDKSGLPSDRFSAERTGGSVSTLTIQRTQQEDSAVYLCASSPYLAGGRDTQYFGPGTRLTVL.

With regard to this clone: Other DNA sequences of this sample code for an identical CDR3. V is TRBV5-1 and J is TRBJ1-1; 8 bases map to TRBD1. CDR3 length: 15 residues. After removal of 0 bases from V and 4 bases from J, the junction contained 5 bases not matched to a gene. CDR1 is SGHRS and CDR2 is YFSETQ in the germline V gene. CDR3 nucleotides: TGCGCCAGCAGCTTGGGAGACAGGGGTCGCACTGAAGCTTTCTTT. Translating gives CASSLGDRGRTEAFF.

V gene TRBV7-8 combines with J gene TRBJ1-2; D is unresolved. The CDR3 has 15 amino acids. V lost 1 base, J lost 1 base, and 10 bases lay in between. Germline V gene lookup returns CDR1 SGHVS and CDR2 FQNEAQ. Here the CDR3 DNA reads TGTGCCAGCAGCTTAGGCAGTAACTATAACTATGGCTACACCTTC. This gives the protein CASSLGSNYNYGYTF.

V is TRBV27 and J is TRBJ1-2; TRBD1 agrees at 9 bases. The germline CDR1 and CDR2 sequences are MNHEY and SMNVEV (reference sequence). CDR3 length: 18 amino acids. Unmatched junction bases numbered 15, after V lost 5 bases and J lost 2 bases. CDR3 loop: CASSPTSDRGKTNYGYTF. CDR3 DNA sequence: TGTGCCAGCAGTCCCACCTCGGACAGGGGAAAGACGAACTATGGCTACACCTTC.

The sample holds one count of this clone. The CDR3 sequence: CASSARTGSESSGNTIYF. Written as DNA, the CDR3 is TGTGCCAGCAGCGCAAGAACAGGGTCTGAGAGCTCTGGAAACACCATATATTTT. V usage is TRBV9 and J usage is TRBJ1-3; D may be TRBD1 (6 bases). From germline, CDR1 is SGDLS and CDR2 YYNGEE. CDR3 length equals 18 residues. V was clipped by 3 bases and J by 0 bases, with 19 bases between them.

The gene calls are TRBV6-6 and TRBJ2-1, with 7 bases identical to TRBD1. The CDR3 spans 16 residues. V lost 6 bases, J lost 7 bases, and 15 bases stayed unmatched. The germline V gene has CDR1 MNHNY and CDR2 SVGAGI (reference sequence). The DNA of the CDR3 is TGTGCCAGCAGGAGGGGGCCCGCACAAGGGTCAAATGAGCAGTTCTTC. Protein: CASRRGPAQGSNEQFF.

V is TRBV5-1 and J is TRBJ1-1; 7 bases are a match to TRBD1. V gave up 4 bases and J gave up 5 bases; unmatched junction bases: 11. CDR3 size: 15 residues. The germline V gene has CDR1 SGHRS and CDR2 YFSETQ. CDR3 protein: CASSPPRQGGTEAFF. The CDR3 DNA sequence: TGCGCCAGCAGCCCGCCTAGACAGGGAGGAACTGAAGCTTTCTTT.

The rearrangement joins TRBV11-2 to TRBJ2-5; 8 bases match TRBD1. J lost 4 bases, V lost 5 bases, and 9 bases had no gene match. The germline V gene encodes CDR1 SGHAT and CDR2 FQNNGV. This CDR3 spans 15 amino acids. In DNA form, the CDR3 reads TGTGCCAGCAGCCCCCGGCAGGGGGCTTTAGAGACCCAGTACTTC. Translated: CASSPRQGALETQYF.

CDR3 nucleotide sequence: TGTGCCAGCTCACGACAGGGGTCCCCCACCGGGGAGCTGTTTTTT. This translates into CASSRQGSPTGELFF. The J gene is TRBJ2-2, the V gene TRBV18, with 8 nucleotides matching TRBD1. V gave up 4 bases and J gave up 4 bases; unmatched junction bases: 5. Germline V gene data show CDR1 as KGHSH and CDR2 as LQKENI. The CDR3 covers 15 residues.

This clone appeared a single time. The chain couples TRBV15 to TRBJ1-5; D gene unclear. V lost 1 base and J lost 6, with 7 bases in between. Per germline, CDR1 LNHNV and CDR2 YYDKDF (reference sequence). The CDR3 consists of 13 residues. CDR3 DNA sequence: TGTGCCACCAGCAGAGCCGGTGCTCAGCCCCAGCATTTT. Its protein is CATSRAGAQPQHF. The variable domain in full, with the rest retrieved from reference TRBV15 and TRBJ1-5, is DAMVIQNPRYQVTQFGKPVTLSCSQTLNHNVMYWYQQKSSQAPKLLFHYYDKDFNNEADTPDNFQSRRPNTSFCFLDIRSPGLGDTAMYLCATSRAGAQPQHFGDGTRLSIL.

This clone was picked up one time. The V and J genes are TRBV29-1 and TRBJ1-2; D remains unclear. V lost 6 bases, J lost 1 base, and 15 bases lay in between. Germline lookup yields CDR1 SQVTM and CDR2 ANQGSEA. The CDR3 totals 14 residues. CDR3 sequence reads: CSVVYVDGNYGYTF. Written as DNA, the CDR3 is TGCAGCGTGGTCTATGTAGATGGTAACTATGGCTACACCTTC.

The chain carries TRBV5-1 and TRBJ1-2; 7 nucleotides line up with TRBD1. This CDR3 has 15 residues. CDR1 is SGHRS and CDR2 is YFSETQ in the germline V gene. V lost 0 bases to trimming and J lost 8 bases; unmatched junction nucleotides: 10. The CDR3 here is CASSLEEGQSGGYTF. The CDR3 DNA is TGCGCCAGCAGCTTGGAGGAGGGACAGTCGGGGGGCTACACCTTC.

The chain carries TRBV6-4 and TRBJ2-2; TRBD1 aligns across 7 bases. Trimming cost V 6 bases and J 2 bases; bases outside gene matches: 3. This CDR3 comprises 14 residues. Per germline, CDR1 MRHNA and CDR2 SNTAGT. The CDR3 DNA sequence: TGTGCCAGCAGGACAGGGCTTAACACCGGGGAGCTGTTTTTT. Translated, it gives CASRTGLNTGELFF.

The chain has TRBV12-3 or TRBV12-4 and TRBJ1-2; D gene uncertain. There are 13 residues in the CDR3. Trimming pared 3 bases from V and 8 bases from J, leaving 13 bases between. The CDR3 DNA reads as TGTGCCAGCAGTTTTGAGGGATACGGGGGCTACACCTTC. Translation gives CASSFEGYGGYTF.

The chain has TRBV25-1 and TRBJ2-7; 8 bases fit TRBD1. CDR1 and CDR2 from the germline V gene are MGHDK and SYGVNS. With V trimmed by 6 bases and J by 4 bases, 14 bases remained unmatched. The CDR3 extends over 16 amino acids. CDR3 in amino acids: CASSTNGWTGTYEQYF. CDR3 DNA sequence: TGTGCCAGCAGCACGAACGGCTGGACAGGGACATACGAGCAGTACTTC.